This paragraph reports one T cell receptor beta chain. Its antigen is undetermined. These data originate in a study of cytotoxic CD8 clonotypes in ibrutinib-treated CLL. Produced via immunoSEQ multiplex PCR; TCRdb's table is partial and in-frame only. The table lists almost 250,000 clones, roughly 70% of them singletons, with 15% to 17% in the top ten. Study observations and caveats: There were differences in sampling times between sustained-remission and progressing patients. Baseline values of clonality outstripped age-matched healthy donors and followed circulating CD8+ T-cell counts.

The CDR3 contains 15 residues. Germline CDR1 is SEHNR and CDR2 is FQNEAQ (reference sequence). Trimming left V 4 bases short and J 0 bases short, with 12 bases between. The starting material was PBMCs, obtained after 24 months of ibrutinib treatment. This chain joins TRBV7-9 and TRBJ1-1; a possible D gene is TRBD1 (5 bases). The receptor comes from a human donor with chronic lymphocytic leukemia. CDR3 in DNA: TGTGCCAGCAGCTCTAGACAGTCCATGAACACTGAAGCTTTCTTT. Its protein is CASSSRQSMNTEAFF.